This is a list of T cell receptor beta chains from one sample in a study of T cell responses to AZD1222 COVID-19 vaccine. TCRdb keeps only in-frame clones here, not all; method: immunoSEQ multiplex PCR. This sample carries approximately 150,000 clones, around 90% of them seen once, and the ten largest clones take 4% to 5.5%. The input for sequencing was peripheral blood, taken on day 0 of AZD1222 vaccination. The receptors were sampled from an adult in good health. CDR3s include the opening cysteine and the closing phenylalanine or tryptophan. Some rows have no size entry. The others give once, few or many, or a class for an expanded clone.

TRBV4-1	.	TRBJ2-3	CASSQSASPDTQYF
TRBV5-1	.	TRBJ2-1	CASSLVSGTTTGMEQFF
TRBV19	.	TRBJ2-2	CASSKGRDTGTGELFF
TRBV7-3	.	TRBJ2-7	CASSPGLAGVAEQYF
TRBV5-1	.	TRBJ2-7	CASSFGDRGSYEQYF
TRBV14	once	TRBJ2-5	CASSLGETQYF
TRBV11-2	.	TRBJ2-2	CASSSGRGTRGTGELFF
TRBV7-2	.	TRBJ2-7	CASSLDYGSHEQYF
TRBV3-1/TRBV3-2	.	TRBJ2-7	CASRLGQAYEQYF
TRBV7-9	.	TRBJ2-3	CASSLADLTDTQYF
TRBV28	.	TRBJ1-1	CASSPITRGGRAFF
TRBV2	.	TRBJ2-7	CASSERAFSYEQYF
TRBV28	.	TRBJ1-5	CASTTPTGSAQHF
TRBV11-2	.	TRBJ1-3	CASSLDWLGQGHTIYF
TRBV19	.	TRBJ2-7	CASSIVGTGNYEQYF
TRBV28	.	TRBJ1-3	CASKKEGLGGNTIYF
TRBV5-4	.	TRBJ2-7	CASSDWTGQGEQYF
TRBV7-2	.	TRBJ1-1	CASSRQGGTEAFF
TRBV7-8	.	TRBJ2-6	CASSLPRGANVLTF
TRBV7-3	.	TRBJ1-2	CASSSGGGTLANYGYTF
TRBV11-3	many	TRBJ1-2	CASSLEGRQNSYGYTF
TRBV11-2	.	TRBJ2-6	CASSLFHSSSGANVLTF
TRBV6-5	.	TRBJ2-1	CASTRRASGWDEQFF
TRBV19	once	TRBJ1-2	CASKDGQGTPIWSGYTF
TRBV10-2	.	TRBJ2-1	CASNGLAGGSSYNEQFF
TRBV5-4	.	TRBJ1-1	CASSLGGQNTEAFF
TRBV7-9	.	TRBJ2-1	CASSFEGGSGGFEQFF
TRBV6-5	.	TRBJ2-5	CASSYSITGGETQYF
TRBV11-2	.	TRBJ2-7	CASSRTGGPYEQYF
TRBV10-2	once	TRBJ2-6	CANYGGSGANVLTF
TRBV5-1	.	TRBJ2-1	CASSLGSSGRNEQFF